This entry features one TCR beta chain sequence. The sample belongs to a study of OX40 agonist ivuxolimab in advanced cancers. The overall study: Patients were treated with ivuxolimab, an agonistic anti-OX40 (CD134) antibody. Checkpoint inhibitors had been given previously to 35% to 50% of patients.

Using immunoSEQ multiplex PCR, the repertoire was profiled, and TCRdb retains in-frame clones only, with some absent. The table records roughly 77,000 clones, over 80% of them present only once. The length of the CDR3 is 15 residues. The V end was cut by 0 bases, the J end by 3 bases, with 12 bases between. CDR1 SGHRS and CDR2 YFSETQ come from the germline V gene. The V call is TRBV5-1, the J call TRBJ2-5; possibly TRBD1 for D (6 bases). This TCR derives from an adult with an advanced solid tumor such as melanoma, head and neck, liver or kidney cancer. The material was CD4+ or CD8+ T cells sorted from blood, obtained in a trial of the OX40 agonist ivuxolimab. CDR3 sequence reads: CASSLAPGTKETQYF. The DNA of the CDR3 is TGCGCCAGCAGCTTGGCCCCGGGGACAAAAGAGACCCAGTACTTC.